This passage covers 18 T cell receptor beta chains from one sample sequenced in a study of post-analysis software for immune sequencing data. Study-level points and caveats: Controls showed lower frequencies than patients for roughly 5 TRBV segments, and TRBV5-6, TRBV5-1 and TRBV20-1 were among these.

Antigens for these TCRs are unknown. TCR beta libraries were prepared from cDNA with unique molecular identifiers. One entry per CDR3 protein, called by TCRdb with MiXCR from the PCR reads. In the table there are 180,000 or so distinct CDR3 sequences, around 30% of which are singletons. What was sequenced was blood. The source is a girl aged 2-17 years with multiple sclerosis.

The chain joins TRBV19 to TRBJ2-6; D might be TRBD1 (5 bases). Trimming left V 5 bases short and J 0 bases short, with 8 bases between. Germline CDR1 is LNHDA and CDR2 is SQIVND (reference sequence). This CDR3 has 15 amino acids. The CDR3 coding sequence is TGTGCCAGTAGTGGGGCAGTCTCTGGGGCCAACGTCCTGACTTTC. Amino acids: CASSGAVSGANVLTF.

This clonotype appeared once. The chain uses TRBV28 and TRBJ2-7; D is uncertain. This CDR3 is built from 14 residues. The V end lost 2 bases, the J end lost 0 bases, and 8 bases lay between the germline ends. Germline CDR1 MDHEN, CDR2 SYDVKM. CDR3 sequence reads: CASSLPPRSYEQYF. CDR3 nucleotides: TGTGCCAGCAGTTTACCTCCCCGCTCCTACGAGCAGTACTTC.

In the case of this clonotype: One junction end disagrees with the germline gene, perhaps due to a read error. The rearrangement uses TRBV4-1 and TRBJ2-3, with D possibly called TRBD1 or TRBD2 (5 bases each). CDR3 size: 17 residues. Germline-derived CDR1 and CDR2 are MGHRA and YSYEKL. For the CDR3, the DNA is TGCGCCAGCAGCCAAGACAGGGCCTCTTCTAGCAAAGATACGCAGTATTTT. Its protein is CASSQDRASSSKDTQYF.

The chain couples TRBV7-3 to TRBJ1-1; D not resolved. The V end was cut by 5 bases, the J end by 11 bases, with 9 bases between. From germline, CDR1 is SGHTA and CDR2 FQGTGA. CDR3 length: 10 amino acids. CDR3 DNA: TGTGCCAGCAGCCAACGTGGGGCTTTCTTT. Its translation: CASSQRGAFF.

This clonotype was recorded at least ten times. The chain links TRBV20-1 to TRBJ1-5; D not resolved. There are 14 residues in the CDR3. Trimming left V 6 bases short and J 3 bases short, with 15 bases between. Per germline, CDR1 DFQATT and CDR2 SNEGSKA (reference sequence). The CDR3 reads CSAPDPQFNQPQHF. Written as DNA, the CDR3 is TGCAGTGCCCCTGACCCGCAATTCAATCAGCCCCAGCATTTT.

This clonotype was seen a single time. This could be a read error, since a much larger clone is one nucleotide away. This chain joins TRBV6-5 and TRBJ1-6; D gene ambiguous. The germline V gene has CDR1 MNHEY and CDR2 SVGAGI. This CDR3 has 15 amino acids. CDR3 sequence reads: CASRGRSSHNSPLHF. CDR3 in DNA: TGTGCCTCTAGAGGCAGGAGCTCCCATAATTCACCCCTCCACTTT.

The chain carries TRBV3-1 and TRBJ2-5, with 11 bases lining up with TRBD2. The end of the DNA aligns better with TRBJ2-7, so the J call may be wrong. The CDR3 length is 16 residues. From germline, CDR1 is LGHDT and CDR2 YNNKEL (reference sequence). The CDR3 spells CASSQVTSGSPHEQYF. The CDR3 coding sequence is TGTGCCAGCAGCCAAGTCACTAGCGGGAGTCCCCACGAGCAGTACTTC.

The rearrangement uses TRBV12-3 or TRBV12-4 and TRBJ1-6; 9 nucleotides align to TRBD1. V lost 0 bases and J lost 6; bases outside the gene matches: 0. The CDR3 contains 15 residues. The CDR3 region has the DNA TGTGCCAGCAGTTTAGCGACAGGGGGTAATTCACCCCTCCACTTT. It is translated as CASSLATGGNSPLHF.

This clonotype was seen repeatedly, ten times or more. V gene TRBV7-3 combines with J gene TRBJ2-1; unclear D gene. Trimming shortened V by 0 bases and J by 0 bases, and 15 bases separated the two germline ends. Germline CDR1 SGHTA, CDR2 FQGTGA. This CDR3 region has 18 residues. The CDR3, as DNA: TGTGCCAGCAGCTTAACGTTGCTCGGTGCAAGCTCCTACAATGAGCAGTTCTTC. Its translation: CASSLTLLGASSYNEQFF.

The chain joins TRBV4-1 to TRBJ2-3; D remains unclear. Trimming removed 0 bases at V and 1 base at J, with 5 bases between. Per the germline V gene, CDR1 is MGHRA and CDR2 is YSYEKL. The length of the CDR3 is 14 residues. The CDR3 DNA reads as TGCGCCAGCAGCCAAGATTCAGGCACAGATACGCAGTATTTT. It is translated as CASSQDSGTDTQYF.

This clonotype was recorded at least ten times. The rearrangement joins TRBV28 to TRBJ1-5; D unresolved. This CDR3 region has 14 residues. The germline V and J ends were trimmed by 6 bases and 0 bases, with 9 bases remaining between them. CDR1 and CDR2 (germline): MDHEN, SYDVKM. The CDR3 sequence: CASRPPLSNQPQHF. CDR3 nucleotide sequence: TGTGCCAGCAGGCCGCCGCTTAGCAATCAGCCCCAGCATTTT.

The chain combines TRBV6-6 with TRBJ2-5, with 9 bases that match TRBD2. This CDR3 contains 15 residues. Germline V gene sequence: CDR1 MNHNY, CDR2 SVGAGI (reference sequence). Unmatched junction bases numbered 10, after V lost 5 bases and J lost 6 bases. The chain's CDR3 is CASSPGGTSLKTQYF. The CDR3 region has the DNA TGTGCCAGCAGTCCAGGAGGGACTAGCCTGAAGACCCAGTACTTC.

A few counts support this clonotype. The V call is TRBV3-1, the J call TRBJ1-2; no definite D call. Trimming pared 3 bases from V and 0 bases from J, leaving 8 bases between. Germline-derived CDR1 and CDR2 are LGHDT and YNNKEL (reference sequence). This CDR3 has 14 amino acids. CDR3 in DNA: TGTGCCAGCAGCCAGCCGGGGACTAACTATGGCTACACCTTC. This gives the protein CASSQPGTNYGYTF.

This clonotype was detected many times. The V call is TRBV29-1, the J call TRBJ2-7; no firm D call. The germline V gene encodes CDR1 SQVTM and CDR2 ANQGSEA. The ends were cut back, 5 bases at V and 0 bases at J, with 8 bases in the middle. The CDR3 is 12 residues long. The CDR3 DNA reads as TGCAGCGTTCGGAGTAACTCCTACGAGCAGTACTTC. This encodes CSVRSNSYEQYF.

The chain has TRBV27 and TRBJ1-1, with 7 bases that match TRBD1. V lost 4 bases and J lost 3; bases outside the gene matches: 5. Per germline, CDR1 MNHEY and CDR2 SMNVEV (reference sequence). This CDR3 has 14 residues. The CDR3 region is CASSSNRGDTEAFF. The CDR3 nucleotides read TGTGCCAGCAGTTCAAACAGGGGTGACACTGAAGCTTTCTTT.

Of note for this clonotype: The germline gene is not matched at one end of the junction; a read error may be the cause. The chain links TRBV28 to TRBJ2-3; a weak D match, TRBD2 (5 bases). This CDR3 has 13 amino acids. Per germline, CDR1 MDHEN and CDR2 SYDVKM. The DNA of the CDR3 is TGTACCAGCAGTTTAGGCGGGCTAGATACGCAGTATTTT. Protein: CTSSLGGLDTQYF.

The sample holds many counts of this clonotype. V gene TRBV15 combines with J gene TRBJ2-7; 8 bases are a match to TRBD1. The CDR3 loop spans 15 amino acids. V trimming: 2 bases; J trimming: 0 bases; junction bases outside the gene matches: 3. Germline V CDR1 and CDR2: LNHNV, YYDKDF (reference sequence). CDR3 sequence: CATSRPGTGSYEQYF. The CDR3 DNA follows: TGTGCCACCAGCAGACCCGGGACAGGCTCCTACGAGCAGTACTTC.

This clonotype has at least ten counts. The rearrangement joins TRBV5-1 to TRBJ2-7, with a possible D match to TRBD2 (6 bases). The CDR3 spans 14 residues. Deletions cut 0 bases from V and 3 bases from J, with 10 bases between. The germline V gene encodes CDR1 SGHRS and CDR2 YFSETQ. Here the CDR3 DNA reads TGCGCCAGCAGCTTGGCCGGCGGGAACTACGAGCAGTACTTC. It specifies CASSLAGGNYEQYF.